The TCR beta chain described here comes from a study of CD8 T cells in Susac syndrome. RNA was extracted with the RNeasy kit, and a quantity of about 0.5 to 1 ug was reverse transcribed using random hexamers. A single record per CDR3 protein comes from TCRdb applying MiXCR to the immunoSEQ multiplex PCR reads. This repertoire shows 400,000 or so distinct CDR3 sequences, approximately 89% found once; its top ten account for 0.09% to 0.15%. CDR3 size: 15 residues. CDR1 and CDR2 from the germline V gene are SGHNT and YENEEA. V lost 5 bases to trimming and J lost 1 base, with 13 bases between them. CD8+ and CD4+ T cells from blood underwent TCR beta sequencing, which was carried out in a high-throughput format.

This receptor was identified in a human donor with multiple sclerosis. The genes are TRBV11-3 and TRBJ2-3, with a tentative D call TRBD2 (5 bases). Sequencing was done on a sample of CD8+ T cells from PBMCs. The CDR3 here is CASSPGKVGTDTQYF. The CDR3 DNA reads TGTGCCAGCAGCCCCGGGAAGGTTGGCACAGATACGCAGTATTTT. Together with reference TRBV11-3 and TRBJ2-3, the CDR3 gives the full variable domain: EAGVVQSPRYKIIEKKQPVAFWCNPISGHNTLYWYLQNLGQGPELLIRYENEEAVDDSQLPKDRFSAERLKGVDSTLKIQPAELGDSAVYLCASSPGKVGTDTQYFGPGTRLTVL.